This TCR beta chain was found in a study of blood T cell repertoires in COVID-19. Study-level information: Collection of acute and convalescent COVID-19 samples took place in the United States, Italy and Spain. In each case, the material was cDNA or gDNA derived from T cells, B-cell-depleted T cells, or PBMCs.

Per the study methods: By means of reference gene primer amplification, nucleated cell counts were estimated. The table came from immunoSEQ multiplex PCR; TCRdb's copy has only in-frame clones and leaves some out. From that table come the V and J calls and clone size; the DNA was used to work out D and trimming. This repertoire shows about 110,000 clones, almost 80% found once; its top ten account for roughly 17%. Germline CDR1 and CDR2: ENHRY and SYGVKD. V gave up 4 bases and J gave up 4 bases; unmatched junction bases: 8. This CDR3 has 17 amino acids. This TCR derives from a woman older than 75 with active or convalescent COVID-19. The gene calls are TRBV10-3 and TRBJ2-3; 13 nucleotides match TRBD2. The sequenced material came from peripheral blood. CDR3 protein: CAISAGTSGIGADTQYF. The CDR3 nucleotides read TGTGCCATCAGTGCCGGGACTAGCGGGATTGGCGCAGATACGCAGTATTTT.